The T cell receptor beta chain described here comes from a study of vaccination effects on CD4 cells after COVID-19. Study-level information: The participants, recipients of two vaccine doses, got either BNT162b2 or mRNA-1273.

CD4+ T cells specific for antigen were expanded with viral peptide pools by the ViraFEST assay before sequencing. With approximately 10 days of culture completed, CD4+ T cells were isolated. Some 2 million PBMC were placed in each well, which was supplemented with approximately 9.9 IU/ml IL-2 and around 9.5 ug/ml peptides. Study findings and constraints: Clones arising from infection and from vaccination showed marked clonal contraction late after vaccination. There were few convalescent patients in the study and no early post-infection timepoints.

TCRdb's table, derived via immunoSEQ multiplex PCR, lists solely in-frame clones and lacks some. Among about 22,000 clones, around 66% were seen once, and the ten largest hold 12%. About this clone itself: Antigen: not known.

CDR1 and CDR2 from the germline V gene are SNHLY and FYNNEI. J was trimmed by 6 bases and V by 3 bases; bases with no gene match: 7. The CDR3 covers 14 residues. The material was CD4+ T cells from PBMCs cultured with HCoV-229E spike peptides, obtained before COVID-19 vaccination. This clonotype was sampled from a human donor who received a COVID-19 vaccine. The chain links TRBV2 to TRBJ1-1; 7 bases agree with TRBD1. CDR3 region: CASSEIRDSSEAFF. The CDR3, as DNA: TGTGCCAGCAGTGAGATACGGGACAGCTCTGAAGCTTTCTTT.